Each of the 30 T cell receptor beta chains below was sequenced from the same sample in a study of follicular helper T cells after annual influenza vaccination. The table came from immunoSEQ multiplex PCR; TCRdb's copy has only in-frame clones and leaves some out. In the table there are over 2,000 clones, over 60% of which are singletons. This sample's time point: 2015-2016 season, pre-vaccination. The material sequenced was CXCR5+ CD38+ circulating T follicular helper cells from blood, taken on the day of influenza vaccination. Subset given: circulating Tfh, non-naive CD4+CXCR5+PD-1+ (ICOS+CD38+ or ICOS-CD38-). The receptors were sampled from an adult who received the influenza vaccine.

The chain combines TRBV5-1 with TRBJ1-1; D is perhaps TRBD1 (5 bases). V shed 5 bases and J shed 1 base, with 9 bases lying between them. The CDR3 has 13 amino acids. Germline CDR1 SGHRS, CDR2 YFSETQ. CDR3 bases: TGCGCCAGCAGGGAAGGGGAGAACACTGAAGCTTTCTTT. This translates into CASREGENTEAFF.

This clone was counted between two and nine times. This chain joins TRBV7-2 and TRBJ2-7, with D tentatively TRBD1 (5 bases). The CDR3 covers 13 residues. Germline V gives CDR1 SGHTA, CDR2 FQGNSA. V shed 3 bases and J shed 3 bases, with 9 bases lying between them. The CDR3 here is CASSFDRLYEQYF. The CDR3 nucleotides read TGTGCCAGCAGCTTTGACAGACTCTACGAGCAGTACTTC.

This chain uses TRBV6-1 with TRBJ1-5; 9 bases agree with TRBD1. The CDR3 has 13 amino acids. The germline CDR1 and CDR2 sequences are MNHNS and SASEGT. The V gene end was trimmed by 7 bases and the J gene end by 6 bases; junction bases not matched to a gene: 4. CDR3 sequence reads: CASNRDRVQPQHF. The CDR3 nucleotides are TGTGCCAGCAACCGGGACAGGGTTCAGCCCCAGCATTTT.

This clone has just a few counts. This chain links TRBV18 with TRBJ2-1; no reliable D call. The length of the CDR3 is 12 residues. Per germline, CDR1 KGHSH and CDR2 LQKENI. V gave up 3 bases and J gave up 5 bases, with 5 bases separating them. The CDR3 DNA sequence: TGTGCCAGCTCACCCAAAGACAATGAGCAGTTCTTC. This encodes CASSPKDNEQFF.

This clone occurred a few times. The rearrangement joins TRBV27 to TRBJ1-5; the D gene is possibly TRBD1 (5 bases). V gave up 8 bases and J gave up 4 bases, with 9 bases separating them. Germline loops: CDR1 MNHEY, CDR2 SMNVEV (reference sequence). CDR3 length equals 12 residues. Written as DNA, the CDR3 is TGTGCCAGCCTCTGGGGGAATCAGCCCCAGCATTTT. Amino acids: CASLWGNQPQHF.

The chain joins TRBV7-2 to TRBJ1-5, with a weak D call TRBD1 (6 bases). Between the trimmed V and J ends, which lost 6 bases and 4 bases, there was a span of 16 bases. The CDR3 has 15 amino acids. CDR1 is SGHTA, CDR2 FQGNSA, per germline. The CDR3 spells CASSGGGLGNQPQHF. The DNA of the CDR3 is TGTGCCAGCAGTGGGGGGGGGCTGGGAAATCAGCCCCAGCATTTT. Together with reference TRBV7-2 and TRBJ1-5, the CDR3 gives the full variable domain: GAGVSQSPSNKVTEKGKDVELRCDPISGHTALYWYRQSLGQGLEFLIYFQGNSAPDKSGLPSDRFSAERTGGSVSTLTIQRTQQEDSAVYLCASSGGGLGNQPQHFGDGTRLSIL.

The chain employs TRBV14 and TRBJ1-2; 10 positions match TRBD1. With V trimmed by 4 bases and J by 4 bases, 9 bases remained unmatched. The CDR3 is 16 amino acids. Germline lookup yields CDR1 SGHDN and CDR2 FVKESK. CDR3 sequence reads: CASSLSGTGVSYGYTF. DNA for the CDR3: TGTGCCAGCAGCCTCTCCGGGACAGGGGTTTCCTATGGCTACACCTTC.

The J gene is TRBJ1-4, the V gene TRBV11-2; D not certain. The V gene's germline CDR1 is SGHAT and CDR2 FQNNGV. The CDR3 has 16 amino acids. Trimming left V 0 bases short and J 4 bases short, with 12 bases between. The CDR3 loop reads CASSLDLGNLNEKLFF. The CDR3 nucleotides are TGTGCCAGCAGCTTAGACCTGGGGAACCTTAATGAAAAACTGTTTTTT.

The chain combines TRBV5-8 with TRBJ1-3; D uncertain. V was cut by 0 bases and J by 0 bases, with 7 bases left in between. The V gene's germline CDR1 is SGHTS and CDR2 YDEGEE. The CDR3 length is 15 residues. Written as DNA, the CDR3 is TGTGCCAGCAGCTTGGAGATCAACTCTGGAAACACCATATATTTT. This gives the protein CASSLEINSGNTIYF.

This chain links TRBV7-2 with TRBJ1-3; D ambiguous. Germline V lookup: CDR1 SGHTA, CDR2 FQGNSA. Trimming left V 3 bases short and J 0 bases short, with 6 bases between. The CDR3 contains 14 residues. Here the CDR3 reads CASSFPSSGNTIYF. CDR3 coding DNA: TGTGCCAGCAGCTTCCCAAGCTCTGGAAACACCATATATTTT.

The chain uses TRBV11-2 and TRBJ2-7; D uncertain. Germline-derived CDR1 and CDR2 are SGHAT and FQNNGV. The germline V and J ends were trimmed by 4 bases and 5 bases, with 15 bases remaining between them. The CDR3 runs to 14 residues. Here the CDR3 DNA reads TGTGCCAGCAGCTCCTGGTCCCCCGGCCACGAGCAGTACTTC. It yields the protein CASSSWSPGHEQYF.

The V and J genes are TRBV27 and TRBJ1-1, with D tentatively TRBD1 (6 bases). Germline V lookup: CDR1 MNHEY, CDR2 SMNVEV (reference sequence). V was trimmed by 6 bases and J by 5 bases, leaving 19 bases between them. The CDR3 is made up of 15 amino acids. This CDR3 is CASRPRGERGTEAFF. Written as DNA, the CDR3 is TGTGCCAGCAGACCCAGGGGCGAACGAGGAACTGAAGCTTTCTTT.

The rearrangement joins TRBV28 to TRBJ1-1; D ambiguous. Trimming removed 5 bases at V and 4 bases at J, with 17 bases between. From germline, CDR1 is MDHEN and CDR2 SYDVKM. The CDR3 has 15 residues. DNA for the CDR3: TGTGCCAGCAGTCCCCCCGGGTTAGGCGGCACTGAAGCTTTCTTT. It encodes CASSPPGLGGTEAFF.

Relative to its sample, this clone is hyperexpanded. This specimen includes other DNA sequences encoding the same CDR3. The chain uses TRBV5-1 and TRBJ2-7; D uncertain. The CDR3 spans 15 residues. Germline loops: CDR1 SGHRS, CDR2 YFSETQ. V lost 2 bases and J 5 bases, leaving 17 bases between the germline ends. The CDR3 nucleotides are TGCGCCAGCAGCTTAGCCCTTTCAGCGATCAACGAGCAGTACTTC. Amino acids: CASSLALSAINEQYF.

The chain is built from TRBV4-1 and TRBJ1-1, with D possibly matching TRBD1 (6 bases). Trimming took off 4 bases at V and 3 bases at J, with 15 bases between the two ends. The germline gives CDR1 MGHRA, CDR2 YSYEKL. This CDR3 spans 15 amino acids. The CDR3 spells CASSPMGGAYTEAFF. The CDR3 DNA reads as TGCGCCAGCAGCCCTATGGGGGGCGCATACACTGAAGCTTTCTTT.

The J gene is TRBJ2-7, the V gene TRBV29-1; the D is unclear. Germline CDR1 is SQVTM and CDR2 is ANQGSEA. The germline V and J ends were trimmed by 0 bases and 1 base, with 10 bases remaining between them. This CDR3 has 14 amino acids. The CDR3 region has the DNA TGCAGCGTTGAAGATCAGCAAGGATCCTACGAGCAGTACTTC. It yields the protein CSVEDQQGSYEQYF.

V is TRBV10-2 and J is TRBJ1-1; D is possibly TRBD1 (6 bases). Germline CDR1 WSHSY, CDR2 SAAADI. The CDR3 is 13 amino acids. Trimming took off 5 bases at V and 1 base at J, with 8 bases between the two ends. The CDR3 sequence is CASSTQGNTEAFF. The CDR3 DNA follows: TGCGCCAGCAGTACACAGGGGAACACTGAAGCTTTCTTT.

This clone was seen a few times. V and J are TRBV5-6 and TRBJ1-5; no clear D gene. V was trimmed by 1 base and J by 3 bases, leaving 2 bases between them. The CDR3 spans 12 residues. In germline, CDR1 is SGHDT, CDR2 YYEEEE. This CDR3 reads CASSLHNQPQHF. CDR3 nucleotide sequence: TGTGCCAGCAGCTTGCACAATCAGCCCCAGCATTTT.

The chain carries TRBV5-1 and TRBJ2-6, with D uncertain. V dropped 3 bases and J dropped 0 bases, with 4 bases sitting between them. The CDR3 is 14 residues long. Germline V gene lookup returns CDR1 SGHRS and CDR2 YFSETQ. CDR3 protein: CASSSVSGANVLTF. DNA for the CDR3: TGCGCCAGCAGCTCAGTCTCTGGGGCCAACGTCCTGACTTTC.

The CDR3 region is CASSQEWSEKLFF. The CDR3 DNA reads TGCGCCAGCAGCCAAGAATGGTCTGAAAAACTGTTTTTT. The rearrangement links TRBV4-3 to TRBJ1-4; no reliable D call. This CDR3 is 13 amino acids long. Germline V lookup: CDR1 LGHNA, CDR2 YSLEER. Between the trimmed V and J ends, which lost 0 bases and 7 bases, there was a span of 6 bases.

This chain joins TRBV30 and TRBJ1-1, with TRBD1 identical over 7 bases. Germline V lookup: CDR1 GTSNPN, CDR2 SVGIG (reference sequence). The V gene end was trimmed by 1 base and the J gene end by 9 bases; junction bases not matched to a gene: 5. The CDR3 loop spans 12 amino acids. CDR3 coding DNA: TGTGCCTGGAGTGAGAGGGGGCCCAAAGCTTTCTTT. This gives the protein CAWSERGPKAFF.

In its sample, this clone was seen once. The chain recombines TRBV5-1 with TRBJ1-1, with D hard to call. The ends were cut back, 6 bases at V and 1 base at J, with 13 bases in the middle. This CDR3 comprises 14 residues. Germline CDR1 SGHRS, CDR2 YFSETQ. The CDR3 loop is CASTIGLQNTEAFF. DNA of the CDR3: TGCGCCAGCACCATTGGGTTACAGAACACTGAAGCTTTCTTT.

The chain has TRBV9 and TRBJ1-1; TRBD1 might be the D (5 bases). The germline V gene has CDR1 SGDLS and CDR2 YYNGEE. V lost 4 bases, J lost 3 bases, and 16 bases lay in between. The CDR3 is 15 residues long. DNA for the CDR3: TGTGCCAGCAGCCCTTTTGGGGGTGGTGACACTGAAGCTTTCTTT. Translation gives CASSPFGGGDTEAFF. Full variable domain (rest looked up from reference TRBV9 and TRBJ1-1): DSGVTQTPKHLITATGQRVTLRCSPRSGDLSVYWYQQSLDQGLQFLIQYYNGEERAKGNILERFSAQQFPDLHSELNLSSLELGDSALYFCASSPFGGGDTEAFFGQGTRLTVV.

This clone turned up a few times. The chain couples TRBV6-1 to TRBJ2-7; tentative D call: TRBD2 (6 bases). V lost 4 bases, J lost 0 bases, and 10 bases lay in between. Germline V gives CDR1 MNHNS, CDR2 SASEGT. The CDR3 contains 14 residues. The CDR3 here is CASSARDFSYEQYF. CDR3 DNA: TGTGCCAGCAGTGCCCGGGACTTCTCCTACGAGCAGTACTTC.

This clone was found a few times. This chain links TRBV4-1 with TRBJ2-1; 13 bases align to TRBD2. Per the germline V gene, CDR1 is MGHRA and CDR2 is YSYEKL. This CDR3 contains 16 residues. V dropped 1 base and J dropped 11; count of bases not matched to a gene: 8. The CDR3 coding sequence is TGCGCCAGCAGCCAAGTTGGGGGGACTAGCGGGACTAAGCAGTTCTTC. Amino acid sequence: CASSQVGGTSGTKQFF.

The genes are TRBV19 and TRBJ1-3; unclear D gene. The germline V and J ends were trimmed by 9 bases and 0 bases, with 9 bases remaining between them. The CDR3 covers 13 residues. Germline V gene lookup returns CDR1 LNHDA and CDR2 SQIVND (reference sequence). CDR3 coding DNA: TGTGCCAGCAGACTCTACTCTGGAAACACCATATATTTT. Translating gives CASRLYSGNTIYF. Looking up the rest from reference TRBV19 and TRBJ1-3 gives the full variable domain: DGGITQSPKYLFRKEGQNVTLSCEQNLNHDAMYWYRQDPGQGLRLIYYSQIVNDFQKGDIAEGYSVSREKKESFPLTVTSAQKNPTAFYLCASRLYSGNTIYFGEGSWLTVV.

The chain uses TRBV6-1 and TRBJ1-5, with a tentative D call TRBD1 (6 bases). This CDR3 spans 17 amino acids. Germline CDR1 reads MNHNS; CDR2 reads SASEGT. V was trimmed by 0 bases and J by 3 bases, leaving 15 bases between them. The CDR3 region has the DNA TGTGCCAGCAGTGAAGCGCGGGGGGCGATCCACAATCAGCCCCAGCATTTT. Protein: CASSEARGAIHNQPQHF.

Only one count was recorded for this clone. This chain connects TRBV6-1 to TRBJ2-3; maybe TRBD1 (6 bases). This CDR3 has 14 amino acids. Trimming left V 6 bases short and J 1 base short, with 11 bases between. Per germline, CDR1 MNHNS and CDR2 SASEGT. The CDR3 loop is CASSQKGGTDTQYF. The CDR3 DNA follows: TGTGCCAGCAGCCAGAAGGGGGGCACAGATACGCAGTATTTT.

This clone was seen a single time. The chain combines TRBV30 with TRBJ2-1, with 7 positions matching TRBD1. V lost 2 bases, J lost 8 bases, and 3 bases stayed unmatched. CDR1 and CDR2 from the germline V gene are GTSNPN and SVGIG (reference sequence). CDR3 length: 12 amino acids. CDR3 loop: CAWSYRGYEQFF. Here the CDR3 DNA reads TGTGCCTGGAGTTACAGGGGCTATGAGCAGTTCTTC.

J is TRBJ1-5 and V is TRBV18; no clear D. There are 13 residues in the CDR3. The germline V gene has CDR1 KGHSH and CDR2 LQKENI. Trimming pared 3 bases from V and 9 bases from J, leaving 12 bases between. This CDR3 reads CASSPGSTGPQHF. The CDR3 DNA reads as TGTGCCAGCTCACCGGGCTCGACGGGGCCCCAGCATTTT.